This T cell receptor beta chain was sequenced for a study of T-cell reconstitution after alpha-beta-depleted transplantation in children. Molecular barcoding with unique molecular identifiers was used for the TCRbeta library. TCRdb called the PCR reads again in MiXCR, with one record for every CDR3 protein. The sample carries 260,000 or so distinct CDR3 sequences, 12% recorded once. This clonotype was counted ten times or more. Trimming removed 2 bases at V and 0 bases at J, with 8 bases between. The length of the CDR3 is 14 residues. The germline CDR1 and CDR2 sequences are MDHEN and SYDVKM. The source of this sequence is a human donor who donated a stem cell graft to a child with acute lymphoblastic leukemia. Sequencing was performed on PBMCs from the stem cell graft donor, taken from the stem cell graft. The chain joins TRBV28 to TRBJ2-7; D unresolved. The DNA for the CDR3 is TGTGCCAGCAGTTTAGGACGAAACTCCTACGAGCAGTACTTC. It specifies CASSLGRNSYEQYF.